The clone carrying this T cell receptor beta chain was detected ten times or more. No antigen is known for it. The data derive from a study of read filtering for tumor transcriptome and immune sequencing. CDR3 length: 12 amino acids. CDR1 is MNHEY and CDR2 is SVGEGT in the germline V gene. V shed 6 bases and J 8 bases; nucleotides not matched to a gene: 4. From 300 to 400 ng of RNA, a library with molecular barcoded alpha/delta and beta/gamma adaptors was made. TCRdb re-called the reads through MiXCR, storing one row per CDR3 protein. The table includes 130,000 or so distinct CDR3 sequences, less than 15% detected once. Findings and caveats of the study: Without single-read clonotypes, shared clonotype proportions correlated more between IR-seq and RNA-seq. In IR-seq, single-read clonotypes were around 80% of clonotypes but around 3.2% of reads. The CD138-negative fraction was mixed bone marrow immune cells, not pure T cells.

The chain recombines TRBV6-2 or TRBV6-3 with TRBJ2-1; 7 bases match TRBD2. The source is a donor aged 40 or over with multiple myeloma. Sequenced sample: a population of CD138-negative cells sorted from bone marrow. Written as DNA, the CDR3 is TGTGCCAGCAGAGGACTAGGACATGAGCAGTTCTTC. The encoded protein is CASRGLGHEQFF.